Presented here are 25 T cell receptor beta chains from one specimen sequenced in a study of blood T cell repertoires in COVID-19 (TCRdb year 2020). Library method: the immunoSEQ multiplex PCR assay. TCRdb's version of the immuneACCESS table is confined to in-frame rearrangements and falls short of the full clone set. An unresolved V gene accounts for under half of the shortfall where checked; the remainder is of unknown origin. The sample table shows hundreds of thousands of clones, and roughly 83% are seen once. About 8% of the sample is taken by the ten largest. Sequenced sample: peripheral blood. The receptors stem from a woman aged 45-65 years with acute or convalescent COVID-19.

The chain employs TRBV6-5 and TRBJ2-7; 10 nucleotides align to TRBD2. V shed 6 bases, J shed 7 bases, and the junction held 9 bases outside the gene matches. Germline V CDR1 and CDR2: MNHEY, SVGAGI. The CDR3 totals 14 residues. The CDR3 reads CASRSLAGVGEQYF. The CDR3 DNA reads as TGTGCCAGCAGGAGCCTAGCGGGAGTTGGAGAGCAGTACTTC.

The rearrangement joins TRBV6-2 or TRBV6-3 to TRBJ1-5, with D perhaps TRBD1 (5 bases). CDR1 and CDR2 from the germline V gene are MNHEY and SVGEGT. The CDR3 spans 15 residues. Trimming cost V 0 bases and J 7 bases, with 13 bases left between them. The CDR3 sequence is CASSYSSGGRQPQHF. The CDR3 DNA reads as TGTGCCAGCAGTTACTCGAGCGGGGGTCGGCAGCCCCAGCATTTT.

This clone was observed a single time. The chain combines TRBV10-3 with TRBJ1-5; possible D gene TRBD1, 6 bases. V was pared by 8 bases and J by 4 bases, with 12 bases between. This CDR3 region has 13 residues. The germline CDR1 and CDR2 sequences are ENHRY and SYGVKD. The CDR3, as DNA: TGTGCCATCCGGGACATTGAGAATCAGCCCCAGCATTTT. Translated: CAIRDIENQPQHF.

The gene calls are TRBV29-1 and TRBJ2-3, with D perhaps TRBD2 (6 bases). V shed 0 bases and J shed 9 bases, with 19 bases lying between them. This CDR3 comprises 15 residues. The V gene's germline CDR1 is SQVTM and CDR2 ANQGSEA. This CDR3 reads CSVEDRGLLGRTQYF. CDR3 in DNA: TGCAGCGTTGAAGATCGCGGGTTGCTGGGGAGGACGCAGTATTTT.

The J gene is TRBJ1-1, the V gene TRBV5-1, with 7 positions matching TRBD1. The V segment lost 0 bases and the J segment 5 bases; nucleotides outside the gene matches: 7. The germline V gene has CDR1 SGHRS and CDR2 YFSETQ. The CDR3 contains 15 residues. This CDR3 reads CASSLGQGGGTEAFF. The CDR3 DNA sequence: TGCGCCAGCAGCTTGGGACAGGGAGGAGGAACTGAAGCTTTCTTT.

The CDR3 loop reads CASSYPGVPGANVLTF. For the CDR3, the DNA is TGTGCCAGCAGTTACCCAGGGGTCCCTGGGGCCAACGTCCTGACTTTC. The chain has TRBV6-2 or TRBV6-3 and TRBJ2-6, with a tentative D call TRBD1 (6 bases). This CDR3 is 16 amino acids long. Germline lookup yields CDR1 MNHEY and CDR2 SVGEGT. V was trimmed by 2 bases and J by 2 bases, leaving 10 bases between them.

This rearrangement joins TRBV6-1 to TRBJ1-2, with TRBD1 as a possible D gene (5 bases). The CDR3 length is 14 residues. Trimming shortened V by 3 bases and J by 4 bases, and 12 bases separated the two germline ends. The V gene's germline CDR1 is MNHNS and CDR2 SASEGT. The CDR3 DNA is TGTGCCAGCAGTGACAGGGCCGCCCTCTATGGCTACACCTTC. It translates to CASSDRAALYGYTF.

The chain couples TRBV30 to TRBJ1-4, with D possibly matching TRBD1 (5 bases). Trimming took off 1 base at V and 6 bases at J, with 18 bases between the two ends. CDR1 and CDR2 from the germline V gene are GTSNPN and SVGIG (reference sequence). The CDR3 sequence is 16 residues long. The CDR3 DNA reads as TGTGCCTGGAGTGCCTCGACCTCCGGAGGGGATGAAAAACTGTTTTTT. It specifies CAWSASTSGGDEKLFF.

V gene TRBV7-9 combines with J gene TRBJ1-6, with TRBD1 as a possible D gene (6 bases). The CDR3 consists of 14 residues. The V gene's germline CDR1 is SEHNR and CDR2 FQNEAQ (reference sequence). The V and J ends lost 5 bases and 7 bases respectively, with 12 bases between them. The CDR3 reads CASSNRAANSPLHF. CDR3 nucleotides: TGTGCCAGCAGCAACAGGGCGGCGAATTCACCCCTCCACTTT.

This chain joins TRBV6-5 and TRBJ1-6; D is unclear. Per the germline V gene, CDR1 is MNHEY and CDR2 is SVGAGI. The V end was cut by 4 bases, the J end by 2 bases, with 12 bases between. The CDR3 runs 16 residues. Written as DNA, the CDR3 is TGTGCCAGCAGTTCGGGTGAGAGCACCTATAATTCACCCCTCCACTTT. This translates into CASSSGESTYNSPLHF.

The J gene is TRBJ1-5, the V gene TRBV7-2, with a possible D match to TRBD1 (6 bases). Germline CDR1 is SGHTA and CDR2 is FQGNSA. V was clipped by 3 bases and J by 4 bases, with 10 bases between them. There are 14 residues in the CDR3. The CDR3 loop reads CASSFLTGNQPQHF. CDR3 in DNA: TGTGCCAGCAGCTTCTTGACAGGTAATCAGCCCCAGCATTTT.

This chain joins TRBV28 and TRBJ2-7, with D perhaps TRBD2 (6 bases). V lost 4 bases to trimming and J lost 2 bases, with 9 bases between them. The germline CDR1 and CDR2 sequences are MDHEN and SYDVKM. The CDR3 has 13 residues. The CDR3 sequence is CASSSGGPYEQYF. CDR3 sequence (DNA): TGTGCCAGCAGTTCCGGGGGTCCCTACGAGCAGTACTTC. Filled out from reference TRBV28 and TRBJ2-7, the complete variable domain reads DVKVTQSSRYLVKRTGEKVFLECVQDMDHENMFWYRQDPGLGLRLIYFSYDVKMKEKGDIPEGYSVSREKKERFSLILESASTNQTSMYLCASSSGGPYEQYFGPGTRLTVT.

The chain couples TRBV7-2 to TRBJ1-6; 10 bases are shared with TRBD1. In germline, CDR1 is SGHTA, CDR2 FQGNSA. This CDR3 is built from 15 residues. V dropped 7 bases and J dropped 7; count of bases not matched to a gene: 7. The chain's CDR3 is CASNSWDRGNSPLHF. The DNA for the CDR3 is TGTGCCAGCAATTCATGGGACAGGGGAAATTCACCCCTCCACTTT.

The chain couples TRBV10-3 to TRBJ2-7; D perhaps matches TRBD2 (6 bases). This CDR3 has 11 residues. Looked up from germline, CDR1 is ENHRY and CDR2 is SYGVKD. Trimming shortened V by 7 bases and J by 7 bases, and 11 bases separated the two germline ends. The CDR3 sequence is CAINRAGEQYF. In DNA form, the CDR3 reads TGTGCCATCAATAGGGCGGGGGAGCAGTACTTC.

Notes on this clone: Different DNA sequences within this sample yield the same CDR3. The CDR3: CASSGTGGNTIYF. CDR3 nucleotides: TGTGCCAGCAGCGGGACAGGCGGAAACACCATATATTTT. The chain couples TRBV9 to TRBJ1-3, with 7 bases identical to TRBD1. In germline, CDR1 is SGDLS, CDR2 YYNGEE. With 3 bases clipped from V and 4 bases from J, the junction kept 1 base outside the gene matches. CDR3 size: 13 residues.

The J gene is TRBJ2-1, the V gene TRBV11-3; D ambiguous. V was shortened by 3 bases and J by 6 bases, with 12 bases between the two germline ends. The CDR3 is made up of 14 amino acids. Germline CDR1 is SGHNT and CDR2 is YENEEA. The CDR3 region is CASSLAHHGNEQFF. The CDR3 bases are TGTGCCAGCAGCTTGGCTCACCATGGCAATGAGCAGTTCTTC. Supplemented by reference TRBV11-3 and TRBJ2-1, the full variable domain reads EAGVVQSPRYKIIEKKQPVAFWCNPISGHNTLYWYLQNLGQGPELLIRYENEEAVDDSQLPKDRFSAERLKGVDSTLKIQPAELGDSAVYLCASSLAHHGNEQFFGPGTRLTVL.

The chain combines TRBV7-2 with TRBJ2-7; TRBD2 might be the D (6 bases). Trimming removed 1 base from V and 7 bases from J, with 14 bases in between. Germline V gene data show CDR1 as SGHTA and CDR2 as FQGNSA. The length of the CDR3 is 14 residues. The CDR3 region is CASSLVLVGGEQYF. Here the CDR3 DNA reads TGTGCCAGCAGCTTAGTGTTAGTCGGGGGTGAGCAGTACTTC.

This chain uses TRBV21-1 with TRBJ2-7; TRBD2 was called by the table and not checked on the DNA. TRBV21-1 is a known pseudogene. This CDR3 has 15 amino acids. Written as DNA, the CDR3 is TGTGCCAGCAGCAAAAAAAGAACGGTCCCCTACGAGCAGTACTTC. Its translation: CASSKKRTVPYEQYF.

This clone was observed once. V gene TRBV30 combines with J gene TRBJ1-2; D is unresolved. The germline V gene encodes CDR1 GTSNPN and CDR2 SVGIG (reference sequence). Deletions cut 1 base from V and 5 bases from J, with 11 bases between. There are 13 residues in the CDR3. DNA of the CDR3: TGTGCCTGGAGTGCCGACCTGAGGTATGGCTACACCTTC. Protein product: CAWSADLRYGYTF. The full variable domain, in which reference TRBV30 and TRBJ1-2 provide the parts outside the CDR3, is SQTIHQWPATLVQPVGSPLSLECTVEGTSNPNLYWYRQAAGRGLQLLFYSVGIGQISSEVPQNLSASRPQDRQFILSSKKLLLSDSGFYLCAWSADLRYGYTFGSGTRLTVV.

Only a few counts were recorded for this clone. The chain uses TRBV5-4 and TRBJ1-1, with D maybe TRBD1 (6 bases). V was pared by 0 bases and J by 4 bases, with 10 bases between. The CDR3 is 14 residues long. Germline CDR1 and CDR2: SGHNT and YYREEE (reference sequence). In DNA form, the CDR3 reads TGTGCCAGCAGCTTGGTGGGGGGGCCCACTGAAGCTTTCTTT. Translation gives CASSLVGGPTEAFF.

V is TRBV7-2 and J is TRBJ2-2, with D maybe TRBD1 (6 bases). Trimming pared 1 base from V and 7 bases from J, leaving 10 bases between. CDR1 is SGHTA, CDR2 FQGNSA, per germline. The CDR3 has 14 amino acids. The CDR3 is CASSLVLTGGELFF. The CDR3 DNA is TGTGCCAGCAGCTTAGTCTTGACAGGCGGGGAGCTGTTTTTT.

This sequence joins TRBV3-1 (or the pseudogene TRBV3-2) and TRBJ2-1; 11 nucleotides match TRBD2. Per the germline V gene, CDR1 is LGHDT and CDR2 is YNNKEL (reference sequence). The length of the CDR3 is 17 residues. The junction had 6 bases not matched to a gene; V was cut back by 4 bases and J by 1 base. CDR3 amino acids: CASSRASSGGSYNEQFF. CDR3 coding DNA: TGTGCCAGCAGCCGAGCCTCTAGCGGGGGGTCCTACAATGAGCAGTTCTTC.

CDR3 in DNA: TGTGCCAGCAGTTGGCGCGGGAGGGGATACGAGCAGTACTTC. Amino acid sequence: CASSWRGRGYEQYF. The gene calls are TRBV6-5 and TRBJ2-7; 9 bases align to TRBD2. V lost 4 bases to trimming and J lost 4 bases; unmatched junction nucleotides: 5. CDR1 and CDR2 from the germline V gene are MNHEY and SVGAGI. The CDR3 extends over 14 amino acids.

The rearrangement uses TRBV4-1 and TRBJ2-5; 11 positions agree with TRBD2. The CDR3 contains 15 residues. Looked up from germline, CDR1 is MGHRA and CDR2 is YSYEKL. V was pared by 1 base and J by 5 bases, with 3 bases of the junction left unmatched. The CDR3 DNA reads as TGCGCCAGCAGCCAAGTACTAGCGGGGGTTGAGACCCAGTACTTC. Protein: CASSQVLAGVETQYF.

The gene calls are TRBV6-1 and TRBJ2-5; 10 bases map to TRBD2. Looked up from germline, CDR1 is MNHNS and CDR2 is SASEGT. The CDR3 totals 19 residues. The V and J ends lost 0 bases and 1 base, in that order; junction bases with no gene match: 11. The DNA of the CDR3 is TGTGCCAGCAGTGAAGCGCCCGGGGCTAGCGGGAGCTCCCAAGAGACCCAGTACTTC. Encoded protein: CASSEAPGASGSSQETQYF.